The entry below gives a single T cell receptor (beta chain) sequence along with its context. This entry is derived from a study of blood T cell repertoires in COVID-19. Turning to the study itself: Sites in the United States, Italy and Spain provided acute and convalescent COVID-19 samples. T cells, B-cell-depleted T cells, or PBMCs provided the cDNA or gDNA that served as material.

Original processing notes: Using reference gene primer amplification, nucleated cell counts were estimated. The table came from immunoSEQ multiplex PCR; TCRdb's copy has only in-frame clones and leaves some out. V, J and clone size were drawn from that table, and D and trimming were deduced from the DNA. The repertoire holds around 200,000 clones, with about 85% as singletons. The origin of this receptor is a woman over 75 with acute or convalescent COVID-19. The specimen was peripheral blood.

The DNA for the CDR3 is TGTGCCAGCAGCGTGAACGCGGGGACCGGGGAGCTGTTTTTT. Its protein product is CASSVNAGTGELFF. The chain employs TRBV9 and TRBJ2-2; D perhaps matches TRBD2 (6 bases). There are 14 residues in the CDR3. Trimming pared 2 bases from V and 5 bases from J, leaving 10 bases between. CDR1 SGDLS and CDR2 YYNGEE come from the germline V gene.